These 24 T cell receptor beta chains share one sample of origin, sequenced in a study of response to subunit inactivated influenza vaccine. Each CDR3 protein is one row after TCRdb ran MiXCR on the RT-PCR reads. The table has roughly 790,000 distinct CDR3 sequences, over 20% seen once. Specimen: PBMCs from blood, collected more than 4 days after vaccination. These receptors all stem from a man over 45 who received an inactivated influenza vaccine.

The chain combines TRBV12-3 or TRBV12-4 with TRBJ2-1, with D possibly being TRBD2 (5 bases). This CDR3 contains 15 residues. Trimming shortened V by 4 bases and J by 2 bases, and 12 bases separated the two germline ends. CDR3 sequence reads: CASSYSDRAYNEQFF. The CDR3 DNA reads TGTGCCAGCAGTTATAGCGACCGAGCCTACAATGAGCAGTTCTTC.

CDR3 region: CASSSGRGAGGADTQYF. CDR3 nucleotide sequence: TGTGCCAGCAGCTCGGGGCGGGGAGCGGGAGGGGCAGATACGCAGTATTTT. The chain is built from TRBV28 and TRBJ2-3; TRBD2 matches 10 bases. J gave up 4 bases and V 6 bases, and 13 bases lay outside the gene matches. Germline assignment: CDR1 MDHEN and CDR2 SYDVKM. This CDR3 has 17 residues.

A note on this clonotype: Given a much more abundant clone one base away, this may be a read error. The chain couples TRBV20-1 to TRBJ2-1; 8 nucleotides line up with TRBD2. The CDR3 has 14 amino acids. V gave up 3 bases and J gave up 2 bases; unmatched junction bases: 3. Germline values: CDR1 DFQATT, CDR2 SNEGSKA (reference sequence). The CDR3 is CSASGGEAYNEQFF. DNA for the CDR3: TGCAGTGCTAGCGGGGGGGAGGCCTACAATGAGCAGTTCTTC.

This clonotype was recorded a few times. V is TRBV25-1 and J is TRBJ2-3; 7 bases agree with TRBD2. This CDR3 spans 18 amino acids. V shed 3 bases, J shed 1 base, and the junction held 13 bases outside the gene matches. Germline CDR1 is MGHDK and CDR2 is SYGVNS. The DNA for the CDR3 is TGTGCCAGCAGTGAGTCCCGCGGGAGAATAGGCGGCACAGATACGCAGTATTTT. It is translated as CASSESRGRIGGTDTQYF.

This clonotype has only a few counts. V gene TRBV20-1 combines with J gene TRBJ2-7; TRBD2 matches 14 bases. The CDR3 contains 12 residues. Trimming at V came to 6 bases and at J to 12 bases, leaving 7 bases not matched to a gene. Germline V gene sequence: CDR1 DFQATT, CDR2 SNEGSKA (reference sequence). In nucleotides, the CDR3 is TGCAGTGCGCGACTAGCGGGAGGGCGTGGGTACTTC. Its translation is CSARLAGGRGYF.

In this sample, this clonotype turned up a few times. V and J are TRBV6-1 and TRBJ2-2, with a weak D call TRBD1 (5 bases). V lost 2 bases to trimming and J lost 0 bases, with 7 bases between them. This CDR3 spans 15 amino acids. The germline V gene has CDR1 MNHNS and CDR2 SASEGT. The CDR3 nucleotides are TGTGCCAGCAGTGAACGACAGTCGAACACCGGGGAGCTGTTTTTT. It encodes CASSERQSNTGELFF.

The chain carries TRBV12-3 or TRBV12-4 and TRBJ2-2; 12 positions match TRBD2. The V segment lost 6 bases and the J segment 7 bases; nucleotides outside the gene matches: 6. This CDR3 region has 15 residues. The CDR3 here is CASRASGGAVGELFF. The CDR3 DNA follows: TGTGCCAGCAGAGCTAGCGGGGGGGCCGTCGGGGAGCTGTTTTTT.

This clonotype appeared many times. The chain joins TRBV29-1 to TRBJ2-2; D not resolved. This CDR3 is 14 amino acids long. Germline assignment: CDR1 SQVTM and CDR2 ANQGSEA. V was trimmed by 3 bases and J by 2 bases, leaving 10 bases between them. For the CDR3, the DNA is TGCAGCGTTGACCTCGCAGGAAACACCGGGGAGCTGTTTTTT. It specifies CSVDLAGNTGELFF.

There are a few counts of this clonotype. This chain joins TRBV20-1 and TRBJ1-5; no firm D call. The CDR3 loop spans 14 amino acids. The germline V and J ends were trimmed by 2 bases and 4 bases, with 12 bases remaining between them. Germline lookup yields CDR1 DFQATT and CDR2 SNEGSKA (reference sequence). The CDR3 DNA sequence: TGCAGTGCTAGACCGCCCCTGGAAAATCAGCCCCAGCATTTT. Residues: CSARPPLENQPQHF.

V gene TRBV6-1 combines with J gene TRBJ1-5; 8 bases are shared with TRBD1. The V and J ends lost 6 bases and 2 bases, in that order; junction bases with no gene match: 3. CDR3 length: 14 amino acids. Germline V gives CDR1 MNHNS, CDR2 SASEGT. The CDR3 is CASRQGVGNQPQHF. The DNA for the CDR3 is TGTGCCAGCAGACAGGGGGTCGGCAATCAGCCCCAGCATTTT.

The chain combines TRBV6-1 with TRBJ2-7, with TRBD1 matching 9 bases. The V gene's germline CDR1 is MNHNS and CDR2 SASEGT. The CDR3 totals 14 residues. V trimming: 7 bases; J trimming: 3 bases; junction bases outside the gene matches: 7. In DNA, the CDR3 is TGTGCCAGCATTGGACAGGGGACTTACTACGAGCAGTACTTC. As protein: CASIGQGTYYEQYF.

This clonotype was detected a few times. This chain connects TRBV15 to TRBJ2-3; tentative D call: TRBD2 (7 bases). This CDR3 has 13 residues. Trimming pared 4 bases from V and 5 bases from J, leaving 10 bases between. Germline lookup yields CDR1 LNHNV and CDR2 YYDKDF (reference sequence). CDR3 sequence reads: CATSKGEGDTQYF. The DNA of the CDR3 is TGTGCCACCAGCAAGGGGGAGGGAGATACGCAGTATTTT.

This clonotype was seen repeatedly, ten times or more. This chain links TRBV20-1 with TRBJ2-2; D gene ambiguous. The CDR3 has 14 amino acids. CDR1 and CDR2 (germline): DFQATT, SNEGSKA (reference sequence). V lost 6 bases to trimming and J lost 2 bases, with 13 bases between them. DNA for the CDR3: TGCAGTGCGCAAACCCAGATCAACACCGGGGAGCTGTTTTTT. It translates to CSAQTQINTGELFF.

The chain has TRBV9 and TRBJ2-1; D tentatively fits TRBD1 or TRBD2 (5 bases each). Trimming took 0 bases from V and 8 from J, leaving 9 bases between them. The CDR3 totals 13 residues. The V gene's germline CDR1 is SGDLS and CDR2 YYNGEE. The CDR3 protein is CASSVDGGYEQFF. Written as DNA, the CDR3 is TGTGCCAGCAGCGTAGATGGGGGATATGAGCAGTTCTTC.

This clonotype appeared a few times. The chain joins TRBV28 to TRBJ2-3, with TRBD1 matching 10 bases. The ends lost 6 bases at V and 4 bases at J; junction bases unmatched: 10. The CDR3 has 16 amino acids. CDR1 and CDR2 from the germline V gene are MDHEN and SYDVKM. The CDR3, as DNA: TGTGCCAGCAGCTCCCCCAGGGACAGGGGCGCAGATACGCAGTATTTT. Amino acid sequence: CASSSPRDRGADTQYF.

This rearrangement joins TRBV7-6 to TRBJ2-1; no clear D. The CDR3 contains 13 residues. V was trimmed by 0 bases and J by 6 bases, leaving 6 bases between them. The V gene's germline CDR1 is SGHVS and CDR2 FNYEAQ. DNA of the CDR3: TGTGCCAGCAGCTTAGCGGAAGGCAATGAGCAGTTCTTC. This translates into CASSLAEGNEQFF. Together with reference TRBV7-6 and TRBJ2-1, the CDR3 gives the full variable domain: GAGVSQSPRYKVTKRGQDVALRCDPISGHVSLYWYRQALGQGPEFLTYFNYEAQQDKSGLPNDRFSAERPEGSISTLTIQRTEQRDSAMYRCASSLAEGNEQFFGPGTRLTVL.

This clonotype occurred many times. V is TRBV24-1 and J is TRBJ2-3; D ambiguous. V lost 3 bases and J 12 bases, leaving 12 bases between the germline ends. The CDR3 has 12 amino acids. CDR1 and CDR2 from the germline V gene are KGHDR and SFDVKD. The CDR3 bases are TGTGCCACCAGTGATACGTCAGGCGGACAGTATTTT. This translates into CATSDTSGGQYF.

This clonotype was seen ten or more times. This chain uses TRBV5-1 with TRBJ1-6; TRBD1 might be the D (6 bases). The V gene lost 0 bases and the J gene lost 8 bases, with 9 bases spanning the gap. Germline V gene lookup returns CDR1 SGHRS and CDR2 YFSETQ. The CDR3 runs 14 residues. The CDR3 nucleotides read TGCGCCAGCAGCTTGGACAGGGCTCATTCACCCCTCCACTTT. Translation: CASSLDRAHSPLHF. The full variable domain, in which reference TRBV5-1 and TRBJ1-6 provide the parts outside the CDR3, is KAGVTQTPRYLIKTRGQQVTLSCSPISGHRSVSWYQQTPGQGLQFLFEYFSETQRNKGNFPGRFSGRQFSNSRSEMNVSTLELGDSALYLCASSLDRAHSPLHFGNGTRLTVT.

This clonotype turned up a few times. The J gene is TRBJ2-7, the V gene TRBV12-3 or TRBV12-4, with D hard to call. V shed 6 bases and J shed 5 bases, with 11 bases lying between them. The CDR3 extends over 12 amino acids. CDR3 sequence reads: CASSQAVDEQYF. The CDR3 DNA follows: TGTGCCAGCAGCCAAGCCGTGGACGAGCAGTACTTC.

This clonotype was counted at least ten times. The chain couples TRBV4-3 to TRBJ2-5, with unresolved D. The CDR3 extends over 15 amino acids. V was pared by 0 bases and J by 2 bases, with 10 bases between. Germline CDR1 LGHNA, CDR2 YSLEER. The CDR3 DNA follows: TGCGCCAGCAGCCAAGATCTCGGCAGTCAAGAGACCCAGTACTTC. Translated, it gives CASSQDLGSQETQYF.

There are a few counts of this clonotype. The rearrangement links TRBV2 to TRBJ2-1, with D maybe TRBD2 (6 bases). Germline loops: CDR1 SNHLY, CDR2 FYNNEI. This CDR3 spans 15 amino acids. V was trimmed by 3 bases and J by 0 bases, leaving 9 bases between them. CDR3 sequence reads: CASSEEGSSYNEQFF. DNA for the CDR3: TGTGCCAGCAGTGAGGAGGGGAGCTCCTACAATGAGCAGTTCTTC.

This clonotype occurred a few times. The chain links TRBV7-8 to TRBJ1-1; 8 nucleotides match TRBD1. CDR1 and CDR2 from the germline V gene are SGHVS and FQNEAQ. Trimming removed 5 bases from V and 1 base from J; junction bases left unmatched: 6. The CDR3 totals 15 residues. The CDR3 here is CASSRDRPSNTEAFF. The DNA for the CDR3 is TGTGCCAGCAGCCGGGACAGGCCATCGAACACTGAAGCTTTCTTT.

The table lists this clonotype with a few counts. This chain connects TRBV12-3 or TRBV12-4 to TRBJ2-2; D not resolved. This CDR3 is 14 amino acids long. Trimming stripped 3 bases from V and 4 bases from J, with 9 bases between. The CDR3 sequence: CASSFKTFTGELFF. As DNA, the CDR3 is TGTGCCAGCAGTTTTAAGACGTTCACCGGGGAGCTGTTTTTT.

This sequence joins TRBV6-5 and TRBJ2-1, with TRBD2 matching over 8 bases. CDR1 is MNHEY and CDR2 is SVGAGI in the germline V gene. The CDR3 runs 16 residues. The trim removed 0 bases at V and 4 bases at J, leaving 5 bases unmatched. The CDR3 loop reads CASSYSRTSGYNEQFF. DNA of the CDR3: TGTGCCAGCAGTTACTCGAGAACTAGCGGTTACAATGAGCAGTTCTTC.